These T cell receptor beta chains were read from a single sample in a study of blood T cell repertoires in COVID-19. Using immunoSEQ multiplex PCR, the repertoire was profiled, and TCRdb retains in-frame clones only, with some absent. The sample shows approximately 80,000 clones, 65% to 90% of them seen only once. The sequencing sample was made of peripheral blood. Receptor source: an elderly man with acute or convalescent COVID-19. CDR3s include the opening cysteine and the closing phenylalanine or tryptophan. The order of the fields is clone size, V gene, D gene, J gene, CDR3 protein, CDR3 DNA. A D gene is named only where the DNA matches it firmly. Size tells how often a clone was seen (once, few, many) or the class of an expanded clone, and some rows leave it out.

clone size: .; V gene: TRBV11-2; D gene: TRBD1; J gene: TRBJ2-1; CDR3 protein: CASSLGTGAYNEQFF; CDR3 DNA: TGTGCCAGCAGCTTAGGGACAGGGGCATACAATGAGCAGTTCTTC
clone size: .; V gene: TRBV27; D gene: TRBD1; J gene: TRBJ2-4; CDR3 protein: CASSHQGGARENIQYF; CDR3 DNA: TGTGCCAGCAGCCATCAAGGGGGCGCGAGAGAAAACATTCAGTACTTC
clone size: .; V gene: TRBV28; D gene: .; J gene: TRBJ1-2; CDR3 protein: CASSSGNYGYTF; CDR3 DNA: TGTGCCAGCAGTTCGGGGAACTATGGCTACACCTTC
clone size: .; V gene: TRBV5-1; D gene: TRBD1; J gene: TRBJ2-5; CDR3 protein: CASSSHGQGAGETQYF; CDR3 DNA: TGCGCCAGCAGCTCCCACGGACAGGGGGCGGGGGAGACCCAGTACTTC
clone size: .; V gene: TRBV18; D gene: .; J gene: TRBJ1-1; CDR3 protein: CASSTAGQGTEAFF; CDR3 DNA: TGTGCCAGCTCAACCGCCGGGCAGGGGACTGAAGCTTTCTTT
clone size: .; V gene: TRBV28; D gene: .; J gene: TRBJ2-7; CDR3 protein: CASSRTGRGEQYF; CDR3 DNA: TGTGCCAGCAGCCGGACAGGGAGGGGCGAGCAGTACTTC
clone size: .; V gene: TRBV28; D gene: TRBD2; J gene: TRBJ2-5; CDR3 protein: CASSFWTSGPWTQYF; CDR3 DNA: TGTGCCAGCAGTTTCTGGACTAGCGGTCCATGGACCCAGTACTTC
clone size: few; V gene: TRBV6-2/TRBV6-3; D gene: .; J gene: TRBJ1-1; CDR3 protein: CASSYSRGGSTEAFF; CDR3 DNA: TGTGCCAGCAGTTACTCGAGGGGGGGCTCCACTGAAGCTTTCTTT
clone size: once; V gene: TRBV28; D gene: .; J gene: TRBJ2-3; CDR3 protein: CASSYGTQLKYF; CDR3 DNA: TGTGCCAGCAGCTATGGGACACAACTCAAGTATTTT
clone size: .; V gene: TRBV18; D gene: TRBD1; J gene: TRBJ1-2; CDR3 protein: CASSPFTTGGALNYGYTF; CDR3 DNA: TGTGCCAGCTCACCTTTCACGACAGGGGGCGCGCTGAACTATGGCTACACCTTC
clone size: .; V gene: TRBV9; D gene: .; J gene: TRBJ1-5; CDR3 protein: CASSEQGNQPQHF; CDR3 DNA: TGTGCCAGCAGCGAACAGGGAAATCAGCCCCAGCATTTT
clone size: .; V gene: TRBV6-5; D gene: TRBD1; J gene: TRBJ2-5; CDR3 protein: CASSYGTGEETQYF; CDR3 DNA: TGTGCCAGCAGTTACGGGACAGGCGAGGAGACCCAGTACTTC
clone size: .; V gene: TRBV6-5; D gene: .; J gene: TRBJ1-2; CDR3 protein: CASSYSQGDYGYTF; CDR3 DNA: TGTGCCAGCAGTTACTCACAGGGAGACTATGGCTACACCTTC
clone size: .; V gene: TRBV18; D gene: .; J gene: TRBJ2-5; CDR3 protein: CASSPRRQGPQETQYF; CDR3 DNA: TGTGCCAGCTCACCTCGTAGGCAGGGCCCGCAAGAGACCCAGTACTTC
clone size: once; V gene: TRBV6-5; D gene: .; J gene: TRBJ1-5; CDR3 protein: CASSYTGHSNQPQHF; CDR3 DNA: TGTGCCAGCAGTTACACAGGGCATAGCAATCAGCCCCAGCATTTT
clone size: few; V gene: TRBV6-2/TRBV6-3; D gene: TRBD2; J gene: TRBJ2-7; CDR3 protein: CASSYVRGPGLAQQGSYEQYF; CDR3 DNA: TGTGCCAGCAGTTACGTCAGGGGCCCGGGACTAGCACAACAGGGCTCCTACGAGCAGTACTTC
clone size: .; V gene: TRBV7-9; D gene: .; J gene: TRBJ2-3; CDR3 protein: CASSRLGPDTQYF; CDR3 DNA: TGTGCCAGCAGCCGCTTGGGGCCAGATACGCAGTATTTT
clone size: .; V gene: TRBV6-1; D gene: .; J gene: TRBJ2-3; CDR3 protein: CASSERFLPDTQYF; CDR3 DNA: TGTGCCAGCAGTGAACGTTTCCTTCCAGATACGCAGTATTTT
clone size: many; V gene: TRBV28; D gene: .; J gene: TRBJ1-1; CDR3 protein: CASSLVGGNTEAFF; CDR3 DNA: TGTGCCAGCAGTTTAGTCGGAGGGAACACTGAAGCTTTCTTT
clone size: .; V gene: TRBV6-2/TRBV6-3; D gene: TRBD1; J gene: TRBJ2-6; CDR3 protein: CASSLHPGQPSGANVLTF; CDR3 DNA: TGTGCCAGCAGTCTTCACCCGGGACAGCCCTCTGGGGCCAACGTCCTGACTTTC
clone size: .; V gene: TRBV5-1; D gene: .; J gene: TRBJ1-1; CDR3 protein: CASSPGMNTEAFF; CDR3 DNA: TGCGCCAGCAGCCCAGGAATGAACACTGAAGCTTTCTTT
clone size: .; V gene: TRBV7-9; D gene: TRBD1; J gene: TRBJ1-1; CDR3 protein: CASSWGTAEEAFF; CDR3 DNA: TGTGCCAGCAGCTGGGGGACAGCTGAAGAAGCTTTCTTT
clone size: .; V gene: TRBV18; D gene: TRBD1; J gene: TRBJ1-2; CDR3 protein: CASSLGTGAIDGYTF; CDR3 DNA: TGTGCCAGCTCACTGGGGACAGGGGCGATCGATGGCTACACCTTC
clone size: .; V gene: TRBV5-1; D gene: .; J gene: TRBJ1-1; CDR3 protein: CASSLNGVELNTEAFF; CDR3 DNA: TGCGCCAGCAGCTTGAACGGGGTGGAGCTGAACACTGAAGCTTTCTTT
clone size: few; V gene: TRBV6-5; D gene: .; J gene: TRBJ1-3; CDR3 protein: CASSYGGGGNTIYF; CDR3 DNA: TGTGCCAGCAGTTACGGGGGGGGTGGAAACACCATATATTTT
clone size: .; V gene: TRBV7-8; D gene: .; J gene: TRBJ1-3; CDR3 protein: CASSTMRGTGNTIYF; CDR3 DNA: TGTGCCAGCAGCACGATGAGGGGGACTGGAAACACCATATATTTT
clone size: .; V gene: TRBV11-2; D gene: TRBD1; J gene: TRBJ1-1; CDR3 protein: CASSNEGATEAFF; CDR3 DNA: TGTGCCAGCAGTAATGAGGGGGCCACTGAAGCTTTCTTT
clone size: .; V gene: TRBV28; D gene: TRBD2; J gene: TRBJ2-7; CDR3 protein: CASTSGTSGISYEQYF; CDR3 DNA: TGTGCCAGCACCTCCGGGACTAGCGGAATCTCCTACGAGCAGTACTTC
clone size: .; V gene: TRBV4-1; D gene: .; J gene: TRBJ1-1; CDR3 protein: CASSQDFGKNTEAFF; CDR3 DNA: TGCGCCAGCAGCCAAGATTTCGGGAAGAACACTGAAGCTTTCTTT
clone size: .; V gene: TRBV28; D gene: TRBD2; J gene: TRBJ2-3; CDR3 protein: CASSFISGRATDTQYF; CDR3 DNA: TGTGCCAGCAGTTTCATTAGCGGGAGGGCCACAGATACGCAGTATTTT
clone size: .; V gene: TRBV2; D gene: .; J gene: TRBJ2-1; CDR3 protein: CASSDELAVVNEQFF; CDR3 DNA: TGTGCCAGCAGTGACGAACTAGCAGTAGTAAATGAGCAGTTCTTC
clone size: .; V gene: TRBV13; D gene: .; J gene: TRBJ1-1; CDR3 protein: CASSLEDTEAFF; CDR3 DNA: TGTGCCAGCAGCTTGGAGGACACTGAAGCTTTCTTT
clone size: .; V gene: TRBV7-9; D gene: .; J gene: TRBJ1-1; CDR3 protein: CASSRIRGGTEAFF; CDR3 DNA: TGTGCCAGCAGCCGCATAAGGGGAGGGACTGAAGCTTTCTTT
clone size: .; V gene: TRBV5-1; D gene: .; J gene: TRBJ2-1; CDR3 protein: CASSLAGGNEQFF; CDR3 DNA: TGCGCCAGCAGCTTGGCCGGAGGTAATGAGCAGTTCTTC
clone size: .; V gene: TRBV5-1; D gene: .; J gene: TRBJ2-7; CDR3 protein: CASSFDGGSSYEQYF; CDR3 DNA: TGCGCCAGCAGCTTCGATGGTGGGAGCTCCTACGAGCAGTACTTC
clone size: .; V gene: TRBV7-2; D gene: .; J gene: TRBJ2-1; CDR3 protein: CASSFSGSSYNEQFF; CDR3 DNA: TGTGCCAGCAGCTTTAGCGGAAGCTCCTACAATGAGCAGTTCTTC
clone size: .; V gene: TRBV30; D gene: TRBD1; J gene: TRBJ1-2; CDR3 protein: CAWSVLYRGDYGYTF; CDR3 DNA: TGTGCCTGGAGTGTCCTTTACAGGGGGGACTATGGCTACACCTTC
clone size: few; V gene: TRBV6-5; D gene: .; J gene: TRBJ2-1; CDR3 protein: CASRRSAGSYNEQFF; CDR3 DNA: TGTGCCAGCAGGAGATCCGCAGGCTCCTACAATGAGCAGTTCTTC
clone size: .; V gene: TRBV28; D gene: .; J gene: TRBJ1-2; CDR3 protein: CASSPGRRYTF; CDR3 DNA: TGTGCCAGCAGTCCAGGTCGACGCTACACCTTC
clone size: .; V gene: TRBV4-3; D gene: .; J gene: TRBJ2-3; CDR3 protein: CASSQDYGRGADTQYF; CDR3 DNA: TGCGCCAGCAGCCAAGATTACGGGAGAGGCGCAGATACGCAGTATTTT
clone size: .; V gene: TRBV30; D gene: TRBD1; J gene: TRBJ2-7; CDR3 protein: CAWSLGTGGLTYEQYF; CDR3 DNA: TGTGCCTGGAGCCTTGGGACAGGGGGCCTTACCTACGAGCAGTACTTC
clone size: .; V gene: TRBV14; D gene: TRBD1; J gene: TRBJ2-4; CDR3 protein: CASSQSDRGVTKNIQYF; CDR3 DNA: TGTGCCAGCAGCCAATCCGACAGGGGGGTTACCAAAAACATTCAGTACTTC
clone size: .; V gene: TRBV6-5; D gene: TRBD1; J gene: TRBJ2-6; CDR3 protein: CASSWDRLVLTF; CDR3 DNA: TGTGCCAGCAGTTGGGACAGGCTCGTCCTGACTTTC
clone size: .; V gene: TRBV5-1; D gene: .; J gene: TRBJ2-1; CDR3 protein: CASALNGRSSYNEQFF; CDR3 DNA: TGCGCCAGCGCTCTGAATGGGAGGAGCTCCTACAATGAGCAGTTCTTC
clone size: .; V gene: TRBV5-1; D gene: TRBD1; J gene: TRBJ2-2; CDR3 protein: CASSFSRGQNTGELFF; CDR3 DNA: TGCGCCAGCAGCTTTTCGAGGGGGCAGAACACCGGGGAGCTGTTTTTT
clone size: .; V gene: TRBV7-3; D gene: .; J gene: TRBJ2-1; CDR3 protein: CASSLSGIQFF; CDR3 DNA: TGTGCCAGCAGCTTAAGCGGGATACAGTTCTTC
clone size: .; V gene: TRBV6-5; D gene: .; J gene: TRBJ1-1; CDR3 protein: CASRKGDVNTEAFF; CDR3 DNA: TGTGCCAGCAGAAAGGGGGACGTGAACACTGAAGCTTTCTTT
clone size: .; V gene: TRBV28; D gene: .; J gene: TRBJ1-2; CDR3 protein: CASSAQVGYGYTF; CDR3 DNA: TGTGCCAGCAGTGCCCAGGTCGGCTATGGCTACACCTTC
clone size: .; V gene: TRBV5-5; D gene: TRBD1; J gene: TRBJ2-1; CDR3 protein: CASSLGSTGGRSTVQFF; CDR3 DNA: TGTGCCAGCAGCTTGGGGTCGACAGGGGGTCGGTCGACGGTGCAGTTCTTC
clone size: .; V gene: TRBV7-9; D gene: TRBD1; J gene: TRBJ1-1; CDR3 protein: CASSRTGGNTEAFF; CDR3 DNA: TGTGCCAGCAGCCGGACAGGGGGAAACACTGAAGCTTTCTTT
clone size: .; V gene: TRBV19; D gene: TRBD1; J gene: TRBJ2-2; CDR3 protein: CASSTFIMGRGTGRNTGELFF; CDR3 DNA: TGTGCCAGTAGTACCTTCATAATGGGACGGGGGACAGGGAGGAACACCGGGGAGCTGTTTTTT
clone size: few; V gene: TRBV11-2; D gene: TRBD2; J gene: TRBJ2-1; CDR3 protein: CASGGESNEQFF; CDR3 DNA: TGTGCCAGCGGGGGGGAGTCTAATGAGCAGTTCTTC
clone size: .; V gene: TRBV5-1; D gene: .; J gene: TRBJ1-3; CDR3 protein: CASSLTGNAGNTIYF; CDR3 DNA: TGCGCCAGCAGCTTAACAGGGAACGCTGGAAACACCATATATTTT
clone size: .; V gene: TRBV19; D gene: .; J gene: TRBJ1-1; CDR3 protein: CASSIPQTVDTEAFF; CDR3 DNA: TGTGCCAGTAGTATCCCCCAAACGGTGGACACTGAAGCTTTCTTT